These 27 T cell receptor beta chains originate from one sample sequenced in a study of cytomegalovirus exposure and HLA in healthy donors. The PCR employed 60 Vbeta primers together with 13 Jbeta primers. Only in-frame clones appear in the TCRdb table, and some are missing; sequencing was by immunoSEQ multiplex PCR. The sample yields fewer than 85,000 clones, roughly 82% seen once. The sample consisted of PBMCs. All receptors derive from a male donor in good health and CMV-seropositive.

The gene calls are TRBV5-4 and TRBJ2-5; D is undetermined. Germline-derived CDR1 and CDR2 are SGHNT and YYREEE (reference sequence). With 0 bases removed from V and 3 bases from J, the gap between germline ends came to 9 bases. The CDR3 contains 14 residues. CDR3: CASSLGGREETQYF. The CDR3, as DNA: TGTGCCAGCAGCTTGGGCGGCAGAGAAGAGACCCAGTACTTC.

V usage is TRBV7-3 and J usage is TRBJ2-2, with D perhaps TRBD2 (5 bases). Germline lookup yields CDR1 SGHTA and CDR2 FQGTGA. This CDR3 is built from 13 residues. V lost 2 bases to trimming and J lost 7 bases, with 8 bases between them. The CDR3 DNA is TGTGCCAGCAGCTTAGAGGGAGACGGGGAGCTGTTTTTT. This translates into CASSLEGDGELFF.

The V and J genes are TRBV10-3 and TRBJ2-1, with 9 positions matching TRBD2. The V segment lost 2 bases and the J segment 8 bases; nucleotides outside the gene matches: 22. This CDR3 contains 20 residues. Germline CDR1 and CDR2: ENHRY and SYGVKD. DNA of the CDR3: TGTGCCATCAGTGAGAGGATGGGGATAGCGGGGGCCCCTGTCCGAGATGAGCAGTTCTTC. It specifies CAISERMGIAGAPVRDEQFF.

Comments on this clone: At one of its ends the junction is not consistent with the germline gene, which may arise from a read error. The rearrangement uses TRBV27 and TRBJ1-5; TRBD1 matches at 7 bases. CDR1 is MNHEY, CDR2 SMNVEV, per germline (reference sequence). The CDR3 spans 17 residues. CDR3 loop: CASSPHRGEYSNQLQHF. In DNA, the CDR3 is TGTGCCAGCAGTCCACACAGGGGCGAATATAGCAATCAGCTCCAGCATTTT.

V and J are TRBV9 and TRBJ1-3; maybe TRBD1 (6 bases). With 3 bases removed from V and 2 bases from J, the gap between germline ends came to 21 bases. In germline, CDR1 is SGDLS, CDR2 YYNGEE. This CDR3 spans 18 amino acids. CDR3 DNA: TGTGCCAGCAGCGCTCCCCGAGGGGGAGGGAACACTGGAAACACCATATATTTT. The encoded protein is CASSAPRGGGNTGNTIYF.

This clone has more than one count but fewer than ten. This chain connects TRBV5-1 to TRBJ2-5, with a weak D call TRBD2 (5 bases). This CDR3 is 13 amino acids long. Per germline, CDR1 SGHRS and CDR2 YFSETQ. V lost 4 bases and J 1 base, leaving 8 bases between the germline ends. The CDR3 sequence: CASSVGGQETQYF. The CDR3 DNA is TGCGCCAGCAGCGTCGGAGGCCAAGAGACCCAGTACTTC.

This clone turned up a few times. The chain recombines TRBV18 with TRBJ2-1; TRBD1 aligns across 9 bases. The junction had 5 bases not matched to a gene; V was cut back by 0 bases and J by 2 bases. Germline loops: CDR1 KGHSH, CDR2 LQKENI. The CDR3 has 17 amino acids. CDR3 loop: CASSPPDRGLTYNEQFF. The CDR3 DNA follows: TGTGCCAGCTCACCACCGGACAGGGGCTTAACCTACAATGAGCAGTTCTTC.

CDR3 residues: CASSFTPGQNYGYTF. Written as DNA, the CDR3 is TGTGCCAGCAGCTTCACCCCGGGACAGAACTATGGCTACACCTTC. The chain combines TRBV5-5 with TRBJ1-2; 7 nucleotides align to TRBD1. Unmatched junction bases numbered 6, after V lost 2 bases and J lost 2 bases. CDR1 and CDR2 from the germline V gene are SGHKS and YYEKEE (reference sequence). The CDR3 loop spans 15 amino acids.

This clone was seen a handful of times. The chain links TRBV7-9 to TRBJ2-1; tentative D call: TRBD1 (5 bases). The germline CDR1 and CDR2 sequences are SEHNR and FQNEAQ (reference sequence). This CDR3 region has 13 residues. V was trimmed by 1 base and J by 8 bases, leaving 9 bases between them. The DNA for the CDR3 is TGTGCCAGCAGCTTAGACAGGCGATATGAGCAGTTCTTC. Amino acids: CASSLDRRYEQFF.

The chain employs TRBV19 and TRBJ2-4; 9 bases agree with TRBD1. This CDR3 has 14 residues. V shed 6 bases and J 5 bases; nucleotides not matched to a gene: 5. Looked up from germline, CDR1 is LNHDA and CDR2 is SQIVND (reference sequence). CDR3 amino acids: CASSPGQGQNIQYF. Here the CDR3 DNA reads TGTGCCAGTAGCCCAGGACAGGGGCAAAACATTCAGTACTTC.

The chain links TRBV6-1 to TRBJ2-1, with D tentatively TRBD2 (6 bases). The germline V and J ends were trimmed by 2 bases and 11 bases, with 16 bases remaining between them. The V gene's germline CDR1 is MNHNS and CDR2 SASEGT. CDR3 length equals 14 residues. The CDR3, as DNA: TGTGCCAGCAGTGAAATACTAGCCCCCAGAAAGCAGTTCTTC. As protein: CASSEILAPRKQFF.

V is TRBV6-6 and J is TRBJ2-7; no clear D. The V end lost 0 bases, the J end lost 4 bases, and 7 bases lay between the germline ends. The germline V gene encodes CDR1 MNHNY and CDR2 SVGAGI (reference sequence). CDR3 length: 13 amino acids. The CDR3 DNA reads TGTGCCAGCAGTTACTCCACAGAGTACGAGCAGTACTTC. This codes for CASSYSTEYEQYF.

The chain employs TRBV7-9 and TRBJ2-5; 7 bases match TRBD2. V lost 3 bases to trimming and J lost 3 bases; unmatched junction nucleotides: 4. Germline V gene sequence: CDR1 SEHNR, CDR2 FQNEAQ (reference sequence). The CDR3 covers 14 residues. This chain's CDR3 is CASSFRAGKETQYF. The CDR3 bases are TGTGCCAGCAGCTTTCGAGCGGGAAAAGAGACCCAGTACTTC.

This clone was detected a few times. The rearrangement uses TRBV9 and TRBJ2-7; 12 nucleotides agree with TRBD2. Germline-derived CDR1 and CDR2 are SGDLS and YYNGEE. The CDR3 totals 14 residues. The trim removed 1 base at V and 5 bases at J, leaving 1 base unmatched. The CDR3 DNA follows: TGTGCCAGCAGCGTAAGACTAGCGGGAGACGAGCAGTACTTC. Its protein product is CASSVRLAGDEQYF. The variable domain in full, with the rest retrieved from reference TRBV9 and TRBJ2-7, is DSGVTQTPKHLITATGQRVTLRCSPRSGDLSVYWYQQSLDQGLQFLIQYYNGEERAKGNILERFSAQQFPDLHSELNLSSLELGDSALYFCASSVRLAGDEQYFGPGTRLTVT.

V gene TRBV6-1 combines with J gene TRBJ2-1; maybe TRBD2 (6 bases). V was clipped by 4 bases and J by 0 bases, with 13 bases between them. This CDR3 has 16 residues. Germline CDR1 MNHNS, CDR2 SASEGT. The CDR3 DNA is TGTGCCAGCAGTGGGTCTCGCGGGGTCTCCTACAATGAGCAGTTCTTC. It is translated as CASSGSRGVSYNEQFF.

The chain carries TRBV10-3 and TRBJ2-1; D is unresolved. Germline lookup yields CDR1 ENHRY and CDR2 SYGVKD. The CDR3 covers 15 residues. V was trimmed by 5 bases and J by 0 bases, leaving 11 bases between them. Written as DNA, the CDR3 is TGTGCCATCAGTCCCGGCGGTTCCTCCTACAATGAGCAGTTCTTC. Protein product: CAISPGGSSYNEQFF.

The chain recombines TRBV5-5 with TRBJ2-1, with 10 bases matching TRBD1. The germline V gene has CDR1 SGHKS and CDR2 YYEKEE (reference sequence). Trimming removed 3 bases from V and 3 bases from J; junction bases left unmatched: 6. The CDR3 loop spans 16 amino acids. CDR3 loop: CASSWMDRGNYNEQFF. CDR3 bases: TGTGCCAGCAGCTGGATGGACAGGGGGAACTACAATGAGCAGTTCTTC.

To note about this clone: The junction departs from the called germline gene at one end, perhaps through a read error. The chain joins TRBV2 to TRBJ1-5; possible D gene TRBD1, 5 bases. Germline CDR1 and CDR2: SNHLY and FYNNEI. This CDR3 comprises 14 residues. The CDR3: CASNDIGGNQSQHF. In nucleotides, the CDR3 is TGTGCCAGTAACGATATTGGGGGGAATCAGTCCCAGCATTTT.

The genes are TRBV29-1 and TRBJ2-3, with TRBD2 identical over 9 bases. V lost 7 bases to trimming and J lost 3 bases; unmatched junction nucleotides: 14. The CDR3 spans 16 residues. The germline CDR1 and CDR2 sequences are SQVTM and ANQGSEA. The DNA for the CDR3 is TGCAGCGCTACCTCTCCCGCGGGGGGGCGTACAGATACGCAGTATTTT. Residues: CSATSPAGGRTDTQYF.

This chain links TRBV28 with TRBJ1-1, with 9 positions matching TRBD1. The CDR3 spans 15 residues. Germline V gene sequence: CDR1 MDHEN, CDR2 SYDVKM. The J segment lost 1 base and the V segment lost 5 bases, leaving 5 bases of the junction unmatched. The CDR3 sequence: CASSPRDRENTEAFF. CDR3 in DNA: TGTGCCAGCAGTCCGCGGGACAGGGAGAACACTGAAGCTTTCTTT.

The chain employs TRBV18 and TRBJ2-7; no clear D. CDR3 size: 14 residues. Trimming left V 6 bases short and J 0 bases short, with 12 bases between. Germline lookup yields CDR1 KGHSH and CDR2 LQKENI. CDR3 sequence reads: CASSPATGSYEQYF. Written as DNA, the CDR3 is TGTGCCAGCTCCCCGGCGACGGGCTCCTACGAGCAGTACTTC.

In this sample, this clone turned up once. CDR3 loop: CASSDSEGAGDGYTF. In DNA form, the CDR3 reads TGTGCCAGCAGTGACTCCGAGGGGGCAGGGGATGGCTACACCTTC. This rearrangement joins TRBV6-4 to TRBJ1-2; 7 bases map to TRBD1. CDR1 and CDR2 from the germline V gene are MRHNA and SNTAGT. J lost 6 bases, V lost 0 bases, and 7 bases had no gene match. The CDR3 runs 15 residues.

Only one count was recorded for this clone. At the DNA level, this CDR3 is encoded by other sequences in the same sample as well. This chain links TRBV2 with TRBJ2-7; TRBD1 matches 10 bases. This CDR3 has 15 residues. V dropped 6 bases and J dropped 4; count of bases not matched to a gene: 9. The V gene's germline CDR1 is SNHLY and CDR2 FYNNEI. The CDR3 loop is CASSEWDRGRYEQYF. In nucleotides, the CDR3 is TGTGCCAGCAGCGAGTGGGACAGGGGCCGGTACGAGCAGTACTTC.

The rearrangement joins TRBV30 to TRBJ1-1; no clear D. Per the germline V gene, CDR1 is GTSNPN and CDR2 is SVGIG (reference sequence). The CDR3 loop spans 15 amino acids. Trimming pared 4 bases from V and 1 base from J, leaving 16 bases between. CDR3 nucleotide sequence: TGTGCCTGGACCCCCGGGAACACTGAGAACACTGAAGCTTTCTTT. Protein: CAWTPGNTENTEAFF.

This clone has only a few counts. The V gene is TRBV6-6, the J gene TRBJ1-1; no clear D gene. V lost 5 bases to trimming and J lost 1 base, with 11 bases between them. The CDR3 spans 14 residues. Looked up from germline, CDR1 is MNHNY and CDR2 is SVGAGI (reference sequence). The CDR3 loop reads CASSDRGGNTEAFF. For the CDR3, the DNA is TGTGCCAGCAGTGATCGGGGAGGGAACACTGAAGCTTTCTTT.

In this sample, this clone turned up a few times. The sample contains more than one DNA sequence encoding this CDR3. V gene TRBV9 combines with J gene TRBJ2-7, with D perhaps TRBD2 (6 bases). The CDR3 runs 13 residues. Looked up from germline, CDR1 is SGDLS and CDR2 is YYNGEE. V lost 5 bases to trimming and J lost 4 bases, with 13 bases between them. The DNA for the CDR3 is TGTGCCAGCAGTGCGGGGAGCAGTTACGAGCAGTACTTC. This gives the protein CASSAGSSYEQYF.

The V gene is TRBV5-1, the J gene TRBJ2-3; tentatively, D is TRBD2 (6 bases). The length of the CDR3 is 16 residues. V lost 0 bases and J lost 2, with 13 bases in between. Germline V CDR1 and CDR2: SGHRS, YFSETQ. This chain's CDR3 is CASSLDGGVATDTQYF. CDR3 nucleotide sequence: TGCGCCAGCAGCTTGGACGGGGGTGTTGCCACAGATACGCAGTATTTT.